Presented here are 10 T cell receptor beta chains from one specimen sequenced in a study of T cell changes during pregnancy in multiple sclerosis. The method was immunoSEQ multiplex PCR; TCRdb's version includes in-frame clones alone and lacks a portion of them. This table has roughly 90,000 clones, almost 95% appearing once. The sample here was peripheral blood, taken in the third trimester of pregnancy. All receptors derive from a female donor with multiple sclerosis, enrolled in a pregnancy study.

Of note for this clone: The junction departs from germline at one end; a sequencing error may be responsible. CDR3 sequence reads: CASSKAAGALPYEQYF. The CDR3, as DNA: TGTGCCAGCAGTAAAGCCGCAGGGGCCCTCCCCTACGAGCAGTACTTC. The chain joins TRBV6-1 to TRBJ2-7; D might be TRBD1 (6 bases). The CDR3 consists of 16 residues. Germline V CDR1 and CDR2: MNHNS, SASEGT.

V and J are TRBV7-2 and TRBJ1-5, with 8 nucleotides matching TRBD1. The germline CDR1 and CDR2 sequences are SGHTA and FQGNSA. The CDR3 sequence is 15 residues long. Trimming took 5 bases from V and 7 from J; bases not matched to a gene: 10. As DNA, the CDR3 is TGTGCCAGCAGCCCGGACAGGGTGAAAGTCCAGCCCCAGCATTTT. Amino acids: CASSPDRVKVQPQHF. Full variable domain (rest looked up from reference TRBV7-2 and TRBJ1-5): GAGVSQSPSNKVTEKGKDVELRCDPISGHTALYWYRQSLGQGLEFLIYFQGNSAPDKSGLPSDRFSAERTGGSVSTLTIQRTQQEDSAVYLCASSPDRVKVQPQHFGDGTRLSIL.

The chain uses TRBV7-6 and TRBJ1-1; TRBD1 might be the D (5 bases). Germline lookup yields CDR1 SGHVS and CDR2 FNYEAQ. V lost 0 bases and J 11 bases, leaving 13 bases between the germline ends. This CDR3 region has 13 residues. This chain's CDR3 is CASSLASGGEAFF. The CDR3 DNA reads TGTGCCAGCAGCTTAGCTTCAGGAGGGGAGGCTTTCTTT.

V is TRBV7-6 and J is TRBJ2-3; TRBD2 aligns across 9 bases. Per germline, CDR1 SGHVS and CDR2 FNYEAQ. The CDR3 runs to 17 residues. Losses at the gene ends were 3 bases for V and 3 bases for J; bases not matched to a gene: 10. The CDR3 loop reads CASSFPYSGSETDTQYF. CDR3 DNA sequence: TGTGCCAGCAGCTTTCCCTATAGCGGGAGTGAAACAGATACGCAGTATTTT.

This sequence joins TRBV15 and TRBJ2-2, with D possibly matching TRBD1 (6 bases). Looked up from germline, CDR1 is LNHNV and CDR2 is YYDKDF (reference sequence). Trimming took off 1 base at V and 7 bases at J, with 13 bases between the two ends. This CDR3 spans 15 amino acids. The CDR3 DNA reads TGTGCCACCAGCAGAGGTAGACAGGCGGGCGGGGAGCTGTTTTTT. It encodes CATSRGRQAGGELFF.

CDR3 bases: TGTGCCAGCAACCTAGCGGGAGGCACCATCCAGAGAGATACGCAGTATTTT. Amino acid sequence: CASNLAGGTIQRDTQYF. The chain links TRBV9 to TRBJ2-3; 11 bases fit TRBD2. In germline, CDR1 is SGDLS, CDR2 YYNGEE. Losses at the gene ends were 6 bases for V and 5 bases for J; bases not matched to a gene: 14. The CDR3 is 17 residues long.

This chain uses TRBV6-1 with TRBJ1-1; no clear D. The V and J ends lost 2 bases and 1 base respectively, with 11 bases between them. This CDR3 has 15 residues. The germline gives CDR1 MNHNS, CDR2 SASEGT. CDR3 in amino acids: CASSEQPRGNTEAFF. In DNA form, the CDR3 reads TGTGCCAGCAGTGAACAGCCTCGGGGGAACACTGAAGCTTTCTTT.

The chain recombines TRBV29-1 with TRBJ1-2; 7 bases are shared with TRBD1. There are 13 residues in the CDR3. The J segment lost 5 bases and the V segment lost 3 bases, leaving 6 bases of the junction unmatched. Germline V gives CDR1 SQVTM, CDR2 ANQGSEA. CDR3 DNA sequence: TGCAGCGTTGACCCGACAGGGTGGTATGGCTACACCTTC. Amino acid sequence: CSVDPTGWYGYTF.

V and J are TRBV10-2 and TRBJ2-7; maybe TRBD1 (6 bases). Germline-derived CDR1 and CDR2 are WSHSY and SAAADI. V was clipped by 6 bases and J by 0 bases, with 9 bases between them. CDR3 size: 13 residues. As DNA, the CDR3 is TGCGCCAGCAGATGGGACACCTCCTACGAGCAGTACTTC. Protein product: CASRWDTSYEQYF.

The chain is built from TRBV29-1 and TRBJ2-1; 11 positions agree with TRBD2. The junction had 12 bases not matched to a gene; V was cut back by 4 bases and J by 4 bases. Germline V gene data show CDR1 as SQVTM and CDR2 as ANQGSEA. This CDR3 is 17 amino acids long. The chain's CDR3 is CSVAGTSGLGGYNEQFF. CDR3 nucleotides: TGCAGCGTTGCGGGGACTAGCGGATTGGGTGGGTACAATGAGCAGTTCTTC.